Sequencing of this T cell receptor beta chain was carried out in a study of immune heterogeneity within non-small cell lung tumors. Per sample, about 0.55 ug of bulk tumor genomic DNA was the template used. Surgery yielded several widely spaced biopsies per primary tumor. Their non-small cell lung cancer was newly diagnosed and untreated, and the patients underwent curative surgery. TCR beta CDR3 was amplified by multiplex PCR, first round approximately 9 cycles, 32 V and 13 J primers. Each CDR3 protein gets one entry after TCRdb re-called the multiplex PCR reads with MiXCR. The sample gives some 11,000 distinct CDR3 sequences, under 30% of which show up once; around 8.1% is in the top ten. In germline, CDR1 is DFQATT, CDR2 SNEGSKA (reference sequence). The germline V and J ends were trimmed by 6 bases and 3 bases, with 13 bases remaining between them. The CDR3 length is 13 residues. With regard to this clonotype: A read error is possible here, since a much larger clone lies one base away.

This TCR came from a woman in her fifties or sixties with non-small cell lung cancer. The specimen was lung tumor tissue. The chain recombines TRBV20-1 with TRBJ2-3; no reliable D call. CDR3 in DNA: TGCAGTGCCAGCATTACGCCGACAGATACGCAGTATTTT. Translating it yields CSASITPTDTQYF.